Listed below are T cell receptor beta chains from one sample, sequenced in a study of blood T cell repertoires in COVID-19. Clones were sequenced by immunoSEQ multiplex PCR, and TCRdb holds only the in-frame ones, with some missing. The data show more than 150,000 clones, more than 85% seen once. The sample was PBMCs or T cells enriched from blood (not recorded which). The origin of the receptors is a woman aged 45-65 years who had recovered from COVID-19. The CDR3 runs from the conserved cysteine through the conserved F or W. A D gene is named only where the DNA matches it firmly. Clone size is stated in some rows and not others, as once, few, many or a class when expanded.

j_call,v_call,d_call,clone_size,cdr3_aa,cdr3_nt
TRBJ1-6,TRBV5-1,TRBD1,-,CASSTGQASSYNSPLHF,TGCGCCAGCAGCACTGGACAGGCGAGCTCCTATAATTCACCCCTCCACTTT
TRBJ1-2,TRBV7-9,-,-,CASSLSDSIHGYTF,TGTGCCAGCAGCTTATCGGACAGTATCCATGGCTACACCTTC
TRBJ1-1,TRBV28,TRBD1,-,CASSLIPGQGAMNTEAFF,TGTGCCAGCAGTTTAATCCCAGGACAGGGTGCTATGAACACTGAAGCTTTCTTT
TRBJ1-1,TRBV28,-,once,CATVNAWSTEAFF,TGTGCCACGGTGAACGCGTGGAGCACTGAAGCTTTCTTT
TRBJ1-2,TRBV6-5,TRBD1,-,CATTRQGIYYGYTF,TGTGCCACGACCCGACAGGGGATTTACTATGGCTACACCTTC
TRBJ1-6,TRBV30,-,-,CACSTGTRVLLASALHF,TGTGCCTGTAGCACCGGGACAAGGGTCCTGTTGGCTTCAGCCCTTCACTTT
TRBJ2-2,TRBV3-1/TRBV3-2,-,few,CASSLGGSTGELFF,TGTGCCAGCAGCCTAGGAGGGTCGACCGGGGAGCTGTTTTTT
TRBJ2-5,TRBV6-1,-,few,CASSEDYGSRETQYF,TGTGCCAGCAGTGAAGATTACGGGAGTAGAGAGACCCAGTACTTC
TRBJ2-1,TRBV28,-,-,CASSLSGDGEQFF,TGTGCCAGCAGTTTATCAGGGGACGGTGAGCAGTTCTTC
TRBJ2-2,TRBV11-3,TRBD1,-,CASSRTGNTGELFF,TGTGCCAGCAGCAGGACAGGAAACACCGGGGAGCTGTTTTTT
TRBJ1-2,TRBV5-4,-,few,CASKGEYGFSKGGYTF,TGTGCCAGCAAGGGGGAGTATGGCTTCTCCAAGGGAGGCTACACCTTC
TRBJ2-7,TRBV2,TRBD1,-,CASSPSGTGLAYEQYF,TGTGCCAGCAGTCCATCCGGGACAGGCTTAGCCTACGAGCAGTACTTC
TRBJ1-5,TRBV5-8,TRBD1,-,CATGTGGRQPQHF,TGTGCCACAGGGACAGGGGGTCGTCAGCCCCAGCATTTT
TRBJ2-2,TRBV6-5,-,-,CASSLDPSAGELFF,TGTGCCAGCTCCCTTGATCCGAGTGCCGGGGAGCTGTTTTTT
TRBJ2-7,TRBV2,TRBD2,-,CASSVPSGSYEQYF,TGTGCCAGCAGTGTACCTAGCGGGAGCTACGAGCAGTACTTC
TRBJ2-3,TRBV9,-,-,CASSAQSTSPNEVTQYF,TGTGCCAGCAGCGCACAGAGTACTAGCCCCAACGAGGTTACGCAGTATTTT
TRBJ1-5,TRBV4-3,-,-,CASSQEPGINQPQHF,TGCGCCAGCAGCCAAGAGCCAGGGATTAATCAGCCCCAGCATTTT
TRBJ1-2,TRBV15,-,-,CATSKRTDPYGYTF,TGTGCCACCAGCAAGAGAACAGATCCTTATGGCTACACCTTC
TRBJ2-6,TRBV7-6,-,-,CASSAGMGSGANVLTF,TGTGCCAGCAGCGCGGGGATGGGATCTGGGGCCAACGTCCTGACTTTC
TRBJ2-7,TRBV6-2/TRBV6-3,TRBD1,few,CASSYSILGGAYNEQYF,TGTGCCAGCAGTTACTCGATACTAGGGGGCGCTTACAACGAGCAGTACTTC
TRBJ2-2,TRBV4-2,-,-,CASSTTLATNTGELFF,TGTGCCAGCAGCACGACCCTAGCGACGAACACCGGGGAGCTGTTTTTT
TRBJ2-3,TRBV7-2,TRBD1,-,CASRPGQGPTDTQYF,TGTGCCAGCAGACCGGGACAGGGGCCCACAGATACGCAGTATTTT
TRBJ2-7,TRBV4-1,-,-,CASSPLGEGRYEQYF,TGCGCCAGCAGCCCTCTCGGTGAGGGCAGGTACGAGCAGTACTTC